These T cell receptor beta chains were read from a single sample in a study of T cells in Graves' hyperthyroidism and ophthalmopathy. Each CDR3 protein gets one entry after TCRdb re-called the multiplex PCR reads with MiXCR. The table shows a few hundred thousand distinct CDR3 sequences, with around 14% occurring only once. The material sequenced was blood. The receptor source for this set is a woman between 18 and 30 years old with Graves' hyperthyroidism. Both conserved end residues are part of each CDR3. A D gene is named only where the DNA matches it firmly. The size of a clone is reported for some rows only, either as once, few or many, or as a class for expanded clones.

CDR3 DNA | CDR3 protein | clone size | D gene | J gene | V gene
TGCAGTGCGTGGCGTCCTAACCCAGGCGGGAGGAGAGAGACCCAGTACTTC | CSAWRPNPGGRRETQYF | many | TRBD2 | TRBJ2-5 | TRBV20-1
TGTGCCAGCACAGGACCGGCTAAAACATCTGGGGCCAACGTCCTGACTTTC | CASTGPAKTSGANVLTF | NA | NA | TRBJ2-6 | TRBV2
TGTGCCAGCAGCACTGAAACCCTAAACACCATATATTTT | CASSTETLNTIYF | NA | NA | TRBJ1-3 | TRBV7-9
TGTGCCAGCAGCTTGAGCAGGGATACTGAAGCTTTCTTT | CASSLSRDTEAFF | many | NA | TRBJ1-1 | TRBV7-3
TGTGCCGGCAGTTTAAGGTGGGGGACACCACCAAGGGGAGGTGGCTACACCTTC | CAGSLRWGTPPRGGGYTF | once | NA | TRBJ1-2 | TRBV27
TGTGCCAGCAGCTCGGTACAGGGGACTACCTATACAAGAGTGACCCAGTACTTC | CASSSVQGTTYTRVTQYF | many | NA | TRBJ2-5 | TRBV11-2
TGTGCCAGCAGTGGGTCAGGGGGCTGGAATCAGCCCCAGCATTTT | CASSGSGGWNQPQHF | NA | TRBD1 | TRBJ1-5 | TRBV6-1
TGTGCCATCAGACGAGCGGGAGACGAGGTTGAGCAGTTCTTC | CAIRRAGDEVEQFF | many | TRBD2 | TRBJ2-1 | TRBV10-3
TGCAGCGTCCGAGGACAATATGAGCAGTTCTTC | CSVRGQYEQFF | NA | NA | TRBJ2-1 | TRBV29-1
TGTGCCAGTAATATCGGGACTAGCGGATTCACAGATACGCAGTATTTT | CASNIGTSGFTDTQYF | few | TRBD2 | TRBJ2-3 | TRBV19
TGTGCCAGCAGCCGAACGACAGGGGCGCAGACGAAGACCCAGTACTTC | CASSRTTGAQTKTQYF | many | TRBD1 | TRBJ2-5 | TRBV11-2
TGCAGCGCCGGAGGGCTGACCCTCCGCACAGATACGCAGTATTTT | CSAGGLTLRTDTQYF | few | NA | TRBJ2-3 | TRBV29-1
TGTGCCAGCAGTGACGGACCTCCCCTCCACTTT | CASSDGPPLHF | few | NA | TRBJ1-6 | TRBV2
TGTGCCAGCAGTTACCCTGGGACGGCCCAAGAGACCCAGTACTTC | CASSYPGTAQETQYF | many | NA | TRBJ2-5 | TRBV6-2/TRBV6-3
TGCAGTGCTCGGACAGGACCTCATCAGCCCCAGCATTTT | CSARTGPHQPQHF | many | TRBD1 | TRBJ1-5 | TRBV20-1
TGCGCCAGCAGCCAAGATCCCGGAGGTCCCCCAGATACGCAGTATTTT | CASSQDPGGPPDTQYF | NA | NA | TRBJ2-3 | TRBV4-1
TGTGCCAGCAGACTTTCGTGGCCCTACGAGCAGTACTTC | CASRLSWPYEQYF | NA | NA | TRBJ2-7 | TRBV27
TGTGCCAGCAGTCCGCCAGCGGGGACCTCCTACAATGAGCAGTTCTTC | CASSPPAGTSYNEQFF | NA | TRBD2 | TRBJ2-1 | TRBV28
TGTGCCAGCAGTTTGTCCACAGGGGGCGCGTACGAGCAGTACTTC | CASSLSTGGAYEQYF | many | TRBD1 | TRBJ2-7 | TRBV28
TGTGCCAGCTCACCTCTCGGGGACCCCTTGGTCTCACCCCTCCACTTT | CASSPLGDPLVSPLHF | many | NA | TRBJ1-6 | TRBV18
TGCAGTGCTAGAATCTCTCCCGTCGATACGCAGTATTTT | CSARISPVDTQYF | many | NA | TRBJ2-3 | TRBV20-1
TGTGCCAGCAGCCTGACAGGCCCTCGGGCGGCCAACGTCCTGACTTTC | CASSLTGPRAANVLTF | many | NA | TRBJ2-6 | TRBV28
TGTGCCAGCAGTTTATTAGGGAAATATGGCTACACCTTC | CASSLLGKYGYTF | NA | NA | TRBJ1-2 | TRBV28
TGTGCCAGCAGCCAACTCGATAGGGGAACTGAAGCTTTCTTT | CASSQLDRGTEAFF | many | NA | TRBJ1-1 | TRBV3-1
TGTGCCTTCAGGGGTGGGGGGAACTATGGCTACACCTTC | CAFRGGGNYGYTF | NA | NA | TRBJ1-2 | TRBV19
TGCAGTGCTCCACAGGGGGCGGGGACCGGGGAGCTGTTTTTT | CSAPQGAGTGELFF | NA | TRBD1 | TRBJ2-2 | TRBV20-1
TGTGCCATCAGTGAGTCTCGGGATCAGCCCCAGCATTTT | CAISESRDQPQHF | many | NA | TRBJ1-5 | TRBV10-3
TGTGCCAGCAGCTTAGCCCTTTCCGGGGGGAACGAGCAGTACTTC | CASSLALSGGNEQYF | many | TRBD2 | TRBJ2-7 | TRBV11-2
TGCGCCAGCAGCCAAGATCCCTTAGTAGATACGCAGTATTTT | CASSQDPLVDTQYF | many | NA | TRBJ2-3 | TRBV4-3
TGTGCCAGCAGCGCTCGGCTAGCGGGAGAGACCCAGTACTTC | CASSARLAGETQYF | few | TRBD2 | TRBJ2-5 | TRBV5-8
TGTGCCAGCAGCTTAGACATGGCCAGCTCCTACGAGCAGTACTTC | CASSLDMASSYEQYF | many | NA | TRBJ2-7 | TRBV7-8
TGTGCCAGTAGTACCTATCGAGGTAACACCGGGGAGCTGTTTTTT | CASSTYRGNTGELFF | few | NA | TRBJ2-2 | TRBV19
TGCAGTGCTAGAGAGGGAATAGCGGGAGGTTCGCAAGAGACCCAGTACTTC | CSAREGIAGGSQETQYF | once | TRBD2 | TRBJ2-5 | TRBV20-1
TGCAGTGCCGGGGACAGTCAAGTCCCTGAAGCTTTCTTT | CSAGDSQVPEAFF | NA | TRBD1 | TRBJ1-1 | TRBV20-1
TGTGCCAGCAGCAACGCCGGGACAGGGAATGAAAAACTGTTTTTT | CASSNAGTGNEKLFF | many | TRBD1 | TRBJ1-4 | TRBV7-2
TGTGCCAGCTCACCGGGCGGGGGAAATCAGCCCCAGCATTTT | CASSPGGGNQPQHF | many | NA | TRBJ1-5 | TRBV7-2
TGTGCCAGCAGTTCCCGCCAAAGCACTGAAGCTTTCTTT | CASSSRQSTEAFF | many | NA | TRBJ1-1 | TRBV27
TGTGCCAGCAGCTTAACTCCCGCCTACGAGCAGTACTTC | CASSLTPAYEQYF | NA | NA | TRBJ2-7 | TRBV7-3
TGTGCCAGCAGCACCCGAGTAGGGGGGGCCGGGGCCTACGAGCAGTACTTC | CASSTRVGGAGAYEQYF | many | NA | TRBJ2-7 | TRBV13
TGTGCCAGCCGTATTAATAGGGCCTACGAGCAGTACTTC | CASRINRAYEQYF | few | NA | TRBJ2-7 | TRBV12-3/TRBV12-4
TGCAGTGCTAGAGACCCCGGGACAGGAAACAATGAAAAACTGTTTTTT | CSARDPGTGNNEKLFF | NA | TRBD1 | TRBJ1-4 | TRBV20-1
TGTGCCAGCAGCTTATTGTCCGGGAGCGAGCAGTACTTC | CASSLLSGSEQYF | few | NA | TRBJ2-7 | TRBV11-3